The entry that follows covers one TCR beta chain sequence. What it binds is unknown. The CDR3 length is 13 residues. The germline V and J ends were trimmed by 1 base and 8 bases, with 10 bases remaining between them. CDR1 and CDR2 from the germline V gene are SGHRS and YFSETQ. The unsorted PBMC replicate PCRs were performed with 300 ng DNA, 32,000 or so T cell genomes. TCRdb's table, derived via immunoSEQ multiplex PCR, lists solely in-frame clones and lacks some. This table holds around 500,000 clones, about 84% found once. The data derive from a study of shared clonotypes between healthy human individuals. Overall study results and limits: Sampling was confined to blood; repertoires within tissues likely differ. A small donor pool kept down the genetic and exposure-history diversity that was represented.

The chain has TRBV5-1 and TRBJ2-1, with D perhaps matching TRBD2 (5 bases). The sequenced material came from PBMCs. The sequence came from a woman in her thirties or forties in good health. Some clones in this sample may be carry-over from other donors' samples. CDR3 nucleotides: TGCGCCAGCAGCTTGTTCCTCGGGGATGAGCAGTTCTTC. Amino acids: CASSLFLGDEQFF.